Many counts were recorded for the clone carrying this T cell receptor (beta chain). Its antigen is as yet unknown. V was clipped by 6 bases and J by 2 bases; unmatched bases: 4. The V gene's germline CDR1 is SQVTM and CDR2 ANQGSEA. The CDR3 consists of 14 residues. The TCR beta library used iRepertoire HTBI primers with Arm-PCR amplification of CDR3. TCRdb independently ran MiXCR on the multiplex PCR reads; one entry per CDR3 protein. The sample lists some 340,000 distinct CDR3 sequences; more than 20% were seen once. Specified time point: persistent/refractory GD, antithyroid drugs over 5 years with positive TRAb. The TCR library was prepared using RNA isolated from PBMCs. The data derive from a study of regulatory T cells in long-lasting Graves disease. Study outcomes and limitations: Comparison showed that persistent patients shared more public clonotypes (about 2,600) than new patients (about 970). Persistent disease showed a preference for TRBV28, TRBJ1-2 and TRBJ2-5.

This chain links TRBV29-1 with TRBJ2-5; 12 bases align to TRBD1. The sequenced sample was peripheral blood mononuclear cells (PBMCs), obtained when the disease was refractory, from a patient treated with antithyroid drugs. The TCR sequence derives from a woman in her forties with Graves disease. The DNA of the CDR3 is TGCAGCGTCCGGGACAGGGGGCTACAAGAGACCCAGTACTTC. Protein: CSVRDRGLQETQYF.